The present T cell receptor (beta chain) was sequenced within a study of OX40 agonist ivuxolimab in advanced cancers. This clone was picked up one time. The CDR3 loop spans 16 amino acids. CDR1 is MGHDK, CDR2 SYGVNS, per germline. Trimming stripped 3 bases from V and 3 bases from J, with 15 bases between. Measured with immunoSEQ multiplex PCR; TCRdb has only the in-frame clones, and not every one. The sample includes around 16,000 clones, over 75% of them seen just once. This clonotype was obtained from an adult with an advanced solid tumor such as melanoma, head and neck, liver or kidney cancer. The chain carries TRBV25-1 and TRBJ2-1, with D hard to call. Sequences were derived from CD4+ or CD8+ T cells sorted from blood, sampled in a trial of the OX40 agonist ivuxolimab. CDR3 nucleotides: TGTGCCAGCAGTGACCTACAGTCTTACGACTACAATGAGCAGTTCTTC. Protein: CASSDLQSYDYNEQFF.